This is a list of T cell receptor beta chains from one sample in a study of blood T cell repertoires in COVID-19. This table comes from immunoSEQ multiplex PCR, and its TCRdb copy is limited to in-frame clones, with some not included. Here the sample spans roughly 78,000 clones, 83% being singletons. Sequenced input: peripheral blood. The receptors originated from a woman of 80 years or more with acute or convalescent COVID-19. Both conserved end residues are part of each CDR3. D genes are given only for firm matches.

d_call	j_call	v_call	cdr3_nt	cdr3_aa
TRBD2	TRBJ2-1	TRBV6-5	TGTGCCAGCAGTATAGCGGGAGGGAACAATGAGCAGTTCTTC	CASSIAGGNNEQFF
TRBD1	TRBJ1-2	TRBV5-1	TGCGCCAGCAGCGTCACTCCGGGACAGGGCTCTGGCTACACCTTC	CASSVTPGQGSGYTF
.	TRBJ2-3	TRBV6-5	TGTGCCAGCACTCTCGACAGGTCCAGAGATACGCAGTATTTT	CASTLDRSRDTQYF
.	TRBJ2-5	TRBV11-2	TGTGCCAGCAGCTTATCCCGGGAAGAGACCCAGTACTTC	CASSLSREETQYF
TRBD2	TRBJ2-1	TRBV12-3/TRBV12-4	TGTGCCAGCAGTTTGGGGGGGTTGAATGAGCAGTTCTTC	CASSLGGLNEQFF
TRBD2	TRBJ2-5	TRBV2	TGTGCCAGCAGCTCGGGACTAGCGGGAGTGGAGACCCAGTACTTC	CASSSGLAGVETQYF
.	TRBJ1-1	TRBV9	TGTGCCAGCAGCGTCTCCAGGGCCTTGAACACTGAAGCTTTCTTT	CASSVSRALNTEAFF
TRBD2	TRBJ2-1	TRBV27	TGTGCCAGCAACTTTAGCGGGGGGAAAAACAATGAGCAGTTCTTC	CASNFSGGKNNEQFF
TRBD1	TRBJ2-2	TRBV4-2	TGTGCCAGCAGCCAAGACGGGACAGGGGTCACCGGGGAGCTGTTTTTT	CASSQDGTGVTGELFF
TRBD1	TRBJ1-4	TRBV18	TGTGCCAGCTCCCGTGGACAGGTTGAAAAACTGTTTTTT	CASSRGQVEKLFF